The 7 T cell receptor beta chains below were found in one sample sequenced in a study of Ad26.COV2.S vaccination and SARS-CoV-2 variants. Produced via immunoSEQ multiplex PCR; TCRdb's table is partial and in-frame only. The data hold about 350,000 clones, with roughly 84% observed a single time. The treatment here: about 20 received Ad26.COV2.S at low or high dose, single or two shots; several received placebo; per-sample allocation not given. All samples were drawn on day 63, counting from the first vaccine or placebo injection. Source: peripheral blood, taken in a trial of Ad26.COV2.S vaccine versus placebo. The receptors originated from a person between 18 and 59 years old who received the Ad26.COV2.S COVID-19 vaccine or a placebo.

The chain joins TRBV6-4 to TRBJ2-7; D is perhaps TRBD1 (5 bases). The V gene's germline CDR1 is MRHNA and CDR2 SNTAGT. The CDR3 is 15 amino acids. V lost 8 bases to trimming and J lost 2 bases, with 19 bases between them. In nucleotides, the CDR3 is TGTGCCAGCGGCCCCCCCTTTGACAGAGCCTACGAGCAGTACTTC. Translation gives CASGPPFDRAYEQYF.

The chain is built from TRBV3-1 (or the pseudogene TRBV3-2) and TRBJ1-4; TRBD1 might be the D (5 bases). Deletions cut 0 bases from V and 0 bases from J, with 11 bases between. Germline loops: CDR1 LGHDT, CDR2 YNNKEL (reference sequence). CDR3 length: 17 residues. The CDR3: CASSQERGGPTNEKLFF. The CDR3 DNA is TGTGCCAGCAGCCAAGAACGGGGCGGGCCAACTAATGAAAAACTGTTTTTT.

This clone was observed once. The CDR3 DNA reads TGTGCCAGCAGCTTAGCAGGGACTGGGGCCAACGTCCTGACTTTC. It codes for CASSLAGTGANVLTF. The chain employs TRBV7-9 and TRBJ2-6, with no clear D. Trimming removed 0 bases from V and 2 bases from J, with 5 bases in between. The germline V gene encodes CDR1 SEHNR and CDR2 FQNEAQ (reference sequence). The CDR3 has 15 amino acids.

V is TRBV7-2 and J is TRBJ1-3; D unclear. The CDR3 contains 15 residues. Trimming removed 0 bases from V and 4 bases from J, with 10 bases in between. CDR1 and CDR2 (germline): SGHTA, FQGNSA. Here the CDR3 reads CASSLASGNGNTIYF. The DNA for the CDR3 is TGTGCCAGCAGCTTAGCGTCTGGGAACGGAAACACCATATATTTT.

This clone occurred once. The chain recombines TRBV4-3 with TRBJ1-1, with D uncertain. Trimming cost V 0 bases and J 3 bases, with 11 bases left between them. The CDR3 is 15 residues long. Germline CDR1 is LGHNA and CDR2 is YSLEER. The CDR3 bases are TGCGCCAGCAGCCAAGATGGTGGGGTTGACACTGAAGCTTTCTTT. It encodes CASSQDGGVDTEAFF.

This chain uses TRBV7-2 with TRBJ1-1; TRBD1 is a possible D gene (6 bases). V was trimmed by 5 bases and J by 0 bases, leaving 16 bases between them. Germline-derived CDR1 and CDR2 are SGHTA and FQGNSA. This CDR3 has 16 amino acids. The CDR3 region has the DNA TGTGCCAGCAGCCCGGGGGCGGCCCTTGTGAACACTGAAGCTTTCTTT. Translated, it gives CASSPGAALVNTEAFF.

This rearrangement joins TRBV6-1 to TRBJ2-7; possibly TRBD1 for D (5 bases). The V end lost 4 bases, the J end lost 0 bases, and 16 bases lay between the germline ends. This CDR3 is built from 16 residues. The V gene's germline CDR1 is MNHNS and CDR2 SASEGT. This CDR3 reads CASSGLRGHSSYEQYF. In nucleotides, the CDR3 is TGTGCCAGCAGTGGGCTTAGGGGCCATAGCTCCTACGAGCAGTACTTC.